Presented here are 2 T cell receptor beta chains from one specimen sequenced in a study of blood T cell repertoires in COVID-19. TCRdb's table, derived via immunoSEQ multiplex PCR, lists solely in-frame clones and lacks some. This table has approximately 300,000 clones, 75% to 95% appearing once. The sequenced material came from peripheral blood. The receptors shown here come from a woman under 40 with COVID-19, enrolled during active disease.

The chain employs TRBV10-3 and TRBJ2-7, with 9 bases fitting TRBD2. The V and J ends lost 6 bases and 6 bases, in that order; junction bases with no gene match: 9. This CDR3 contains 14 residues. Germline V CDR1 and CDR2: ENHRY, SYGVKD. The CDR3 loop is CAISVAGDFGEQYF. CDR3 in DNA: TGTGCCATCAGCGTAGCGGGAGACTTCGGCGAGCAGTACTTC.

J is TRBJ1-5 and V is TRBV5-8; TRBD1 aligns across 8 bases. The ends lost 4 bases at V and 7 bases at J; junction bases unmatched: 10. The germline gives CDR1 SGHTS, CDR2 YDEGEE. The CDR3 sequence is 15 residues long. CDR3 sequence reads: CASSAGQAAGQPQHF. CDR3 bases: TGTGCCAGCAGCGCGGGACAGGCGGCTGGACAGCCCCAGCATTTT.